The present entry profiles one T cell receptor (beta chain) with its context. The target of this receptor is not known. No per-base quality is available; no much larger clone lies one base away. The method was 5' RACE. The data were produced on an Illumina HiSeq 2500. A second PCR of roughly 7 to 11 cycles was run with a J-beta primer mix and a sample-barcoded 5' primer. A unique molecular identifier was introduced onto each TCR beta cDNA molecule by a template-switch 5' adaptor carrying 12 random nucleotides. Each sample yielded at least 3 million CDR3-containing paired-end reads. First-strand cDNA was synthesized from all RNA with the Mint cDNA synthesis kit, primed by a TRBC-specific oligonucleotide. Following uracil-DNA glycosylase treatment, all cDNA underwent a first 18-cycle PCR with the universal primers M1SS and BC2_uni_R. Regarding the original processing steps: For normalization, 1 million high-quality reads, each with a distinct molecular identifier, were randomly selected from each sample. Instead of being binned into consensus sequences, reads with shared molecular identifiers were discarded. MiTCR, run with a Q25 quality threshold and the strictest error-elimination algorithm, handled CDR3 identification, clonotype clustering and error correction. A nonparametric unseen species model with Euler transformation was used to estimate a lower bound on total TCR beta diversity. TCRdb reanalyzed the raw reads on its own, using fastp at Q25 for trimming and MiXCR for clone calling, and kept in-frame beta chains. Each CDR3 protein appears once, grouped with its most common genes and DNA. TCRdb, not the authors, supplied the V and J calls. The sample profile shows approximately 900,000 distinct CDR3 sequences; about 28% of them were found once. Roughly a tenth of the sample is held by the ten biggest clonotypes.

These data belong to a study of blood T cells in healthy people across ages (dated by TCRdb to about 2015). Looking at the study overall: In model experiments, template switching captured about one uniquely barcoded TCR beta cDNA molecule for every two T cells. Age-related changes in TCR beta repertoire diversity were measured in the study by deep sequencing normalized with unique cDNA molecular identifiers. Donors were grouped into four age groups: young (average roughly 15 years), middle-aged (roughly 38), aged (around 56) and long-lived (about 90). Using the same blood draw, the study looked at two additional independent replicas of 1 million unique cDNA reads for two donors, one aged 18 to 30 and the other aged 80 or older.

The paper's findings and limits, for the study overall: The percentage of naive T cells measured by flow cytometry correlated strongly with observed TCR beta diversity. Compared with the aged group, the long-lived group had more naive CD4+ T cells, fewer expanded clones and increased TCR diversity, a pattern suggesting age selection. The CMV infection status of donors was not known, potentially confounding age-related changes in expanded clonotypes. Bulk unsorted PBMC profiling prevented conclusive comparison of naive and antigen-experienced compartments. Total diversity estimates from one million sequenced T cells were considered lower bounds and underestimates. As age increased, observed TCR beta diversity per million T cells dropped in a roughly linear way, and a significant reduction was already evident by age 40.

The roughly 37 donors, aged about 6 to 95 years, were systemically healthy Caucasian individuals from Russia. Each donor gave about 10 milliliters of peripheral blood, drawn into EDTA-treated Vacutainer tubes. Ficoll-Paque density-gradient centrifugation was used to isolate PBMCs, with at least 7 million obtained per sample. Trizol reagent was used to extract total RNA from the PBMCs, yielding at least 5.5 micrograms per sample. For every donor, flow cytometry on a PBMC aliquot measured the percentage of naive CD45RAhigh/CD27high T cells. CDR1 MNHEY and CDR2 SMNVEV are derived from the germline V gene (reference sequence). The CDR3 starts with the cysteine, ends with the phenylalanine, and has 16 residues. This entry keeps only the CDR3 DNA: 48 bases, framed from base 1. V drops 6 bases and J drops 6 bases, leaving 21 bases in between. The data also belong to a second study, concerning T cells of mothers and their children. The second study reports: Nine systemically healthy Caucasian individuals served as donors, namely three mothers together with their six children. cDNA synthesis consumed the entire amount of extracted RNA, loaded at 1.5 ug RNA in each 15 ul reaction. In the second PCR, the M1S primer introduced both the sample barcodes and 2-4 random nucleotides. Over 8 million TCR beta CDR3 reads came from each mother, compared with around 3 million reads from each child. Thymic selection shapes the output of TCR recombination in a similar way in related and unrelated pairs, and inherited differences have a minor effect. Related mother-child pairs always showed normalized repertoire overlap that was slightly higher than in unrelated mother-child pairs, though the difference was never significant. No persistent microchimeric T cell clones were detected, at a sensitivity of about 100 clones per million clonotypes. Deep NGS was used in the study to compare the TCR beta repertoires of mothers and children and to look for features that separate related mother-child pairs from unrelated individuals. On average, the children were around 11 +/- 4 years old, while the mothers were 40 +/- 4 years old. Libraries were sequenced on Illumina HiSeq 2000 with 100+100 nt paired-end reads after adapter ligation with NEBNext reagents. Mother and child libraries were prepared a month apart and sequenced in separate runs to prevent cross-contamination. For each donor, somewhere between about 450,000 and 2,000,000 distinct TCR beta clonotypes were identified. Naive TCR beta clonotypes were estimated from low-frequency clonotypes matched to each donor's FACS-determined naive share, without sorting.

The sequence links TRBV27 to TRBJ1-5; a weak D assignment points to TRBD1 (5 bases agree). What was sequenced was blood. This receptor was obtained from a woman aged 40 to 50 in good health. For the CDR3, the sequence is CASSPFIWGTGQPQHF. The nucleotide sequence reads TGTGCCAGCAGCCCCTTTATATGGGGGACGGGTCAGCCCCAGCATTTT.